What follows are 13 T cell receptor beta chains derived from one specimen sequenced in a study of cytomegalovirus exposure and HLA in healthy donors (dated by TCRdb to about 2017). The protocol used for the library was the immunoSEQ multiplex PCR assay. The table comes from immuneACCESS by way of TCRdb, which keeps in-frame sequences with V and J called. Part of the clones is missing from these tables; in studies checked, under half for an unresolved V gene and the rest for unknown reasons. The sample includes about 73,000 clones, with around 95% observed a single time. Approximately 3.3% of the sample is held by the ten biggest clonotypes. Sequenced: PBMCs. These receptors were obtained from a man between 18 and 35 years old in good health and CMV-seronegative.

The rearrangement uses TRBV7-6 and TRBJ2-1; weak D call: TRBD1 (6 bases). Trimming left V 4 bases short and J 9 bases short, with 19 bases between. CDR1 is SGHVS and CDR2 is FNYEAQ in the germline V gene. The CDR3 runs 15 residues. CDR3: CASSSNSGTWVEQFF. As DNA, the CDR3 is TGTGCCAGCAGCTCTAACTCCGGGACATGGGTTGAGCAGTTCTTC.

The chain couples TRBV30 to TRBJ1-4, with D tentatively TRBD1 (5 bases). Germline values: CDR1 GTSNPN, CDR2 SVGIG (reference sequence). The ends were cut back, 0 bases at V and 6 bases at J, with 14 bases in the middle. The CDR3 consists of 15 residues. The CDR3 region is CAWSVQRGSYEKLFF. CDR3 nucleotide sequence: TGTGCCTGGAGTGTACAAAGGGGATCATATGAAAAACTGTTTTTT.

The J gene is TRBJ1-1, the V gene TRBV9; 8 bases align to TRBD1. The V and J ends lost 4 bases and 7 bases, in that order; junction bases with no gene match: 12. The germline V gene encodes CDR1 SGDLS and CDR2 YYNGEE. CDR3 length: 15 amino acids. CDR3 sequence: CASSKPKTGADEAFF. The DNA of the CDR3 is TGTGCCAGCAGCAAACCTAAGACAGGGGCCGATGAAGCTTTCTTT. The whole variable domain, remainder taken from reference TRBV9 and TRBJ1-1, is DSGVTQTPKHLITATGQRVTLRCSPRSGDLSVYWYQQSLDQGLQFLIQYYNGEERAKGNILERFSAQQFPDLHSELNLSSLELGDSALYFCASSKPKTGADEAFFGQGTRLTVV.

The CDR3 nucleotides are TGTGCCAGCAGTTTTGCACGGTTTGGAAACACCATATATTTT. This sequence encodes CASSFARFGNTIYF. The chain links TRBV28 to TRBJ1-3, with D hard to call. Germline lookup yields CDR1 MDHEN and CDR2 SYDVKM. The CDR3 spans 14 residues. The V and J ends lost 3 bases and 3 bases respectively, with 9 bases between them.

CDR3 coding DNA: TGTGCTAGTGGTACCGGGACAGGGCCTTCCTACGAGCAGTACTTC. It codes for CASGTGTGPSYEQYF. The chain employs TRBV12-5 and TRBJ2-7; 9 bases map to TRBD1. CDR1 is LGHNT and CDR2 is FRNRAP in the germline V gene. The trim removed 5 bases at V and 1 base at J, leaving 6 bases unmatched. This CDR3 is built from 15 residues.

The V call is TRBV29-1, the J call TRBJ2-1, with D possibly TRBD1 on 6 matching bases. V lost 4 bases and J 6 bases, leaving 13 bases between the germline ends. CDR1 is SQVTM and CDR2 is ANQGSEA in the germline V gene. The CDR3 length is 13 residues. The DNA of the CDR3 is TGCAGCGTTGTCCAGGGGAACATCAATGAGCAGTTCTTC. Protein: CSVVQGNINEQFF.

This clone was detected only a few times. The germline gene is not matched at one end of the junction; a read error may be the cause. V usage is TRBV7-7 and J usage is TRBJ2-5; TRBD2 matches at 10 bases. The germline gives CDR1 SSHAT, CDR2 FNYEAQ (reference sequence). The CDR3 sequence is 14 residues long. The CDR3 DNA is TGTGCTAGCACAAGACTAGCGGGCCAAGAGACCCAGTACTTC. Its protein product is CASTRLAGQETQYF.

The rearrangement links TRBV7-7 to TRBJ2-1, with 7 positions matching TRBD2. Germline V CDR1 and CDR2: SSHAT, FNYEAQ (reference sequence). After removal of 5 bases from V and 4 bases from J, the junction contained 11 bases not matched to a gene. The CDR3 extends over 16 amino acids. The CDR3 DNA follows: TGTGCCAGCAGCGCTGGTCCGGGACTACCGTACAATGAGCAGTTCTTC. Its protein product is CASSAGPGLPYNEQFF.

The chain has TRBV27 and TRBJ1-2; no firm D call. The CDR3 has 12 amino acids. Germline assignment: CDR1 MNHEY and CDR2 SMNVEV (reference sequence). V was trimmed by 4 bases and J by 8 bases, leaving 11 bases between them. The CDR3: CASSSPPHGYTF. In DNA form, the CDR3 reads TGTGCCAGCAGTTCCCCCCCACACGGCTACACCTTC.

This chain connects TRBV30 to TRBJ2-2; perhaps D is TRBD1 or TRBD2 (5 bases each). The V gene lost 8 bases and the J gene lost 5 bases, with 12 bases spanning the gap. Per the germline V gene, CDR1 is GTSNPN and CDR2 is SVGIG (reference sequence). The CDR3 spans 12 residues. The CDR3 nucleotides read TGTGCCGGGACCCCGGGGACCGGGGAGCTGTTTTTT. Protein product: CAGTPGTGELFF.

Notes on this clone: Other DNA sequences of this sample code for an identical CDR3. CDR3 nucleotides: TGTGCCAGCAGTTTGGGGGGAGGCTACACCTTC. As protein: CASSLGGGYTF. V and J are TRBV28 and TRBJ1-2, with a weak D call TRBD1 (5 bases). Looked up from germline, CDR1 is MDHEN and CDR2 is SYDVKM. This CDR3 comprises 11 residues. Between the trimmed V and J ends, which lost 3 bases and 8 bases, there was a span of 7 bases.

This clone was detected once. The DNA for the CDR3 is TGTGCCAGCAGTGACAGGACTAAAAGATACGAGCAGTACTTC. Its protein product is CASSDRTKRYEQYF. This chain joins TRBV2 and TRBJ2-7; tentative D call: TRBD2 (6 bases). The CDR3 is made up of 14 amino acids. Germline V lookup: CDR1 SNHLY, CDR2 FYNNEI. The V end lost 3 bases, the J end lost 4 bases, and 13 bases lay between the germline ends.

This chain connects TRBV7-8 to TRBJ1-1; 8 bases fit TRBD1. This CDR3 spans 17 amino acids. Germline lookup yields CDR1 SGHVS and CDR2 FQNEAQ. Losses at the gene ends were 1 base for V and 3 bases for J; bases not matched to a gene: 10. Written as DNA, the CDR3 is TGTGCCAGCAGCTTAGAGGGTTGGACAGGGCAGTACACTGAAGCTTTCTTT. Encoded protein: CASSLEGWTGQYTEAFF.